This TCR beta chain was identified in a study of blood T cell repertoires in COVID-19. Repertoires were generated with immunoSEQ multiplex PCR, while TCRdb's copy carries only in-frame clones and drops some. The data hold about 46,000 clones, with 75% to 90% observed a single time. Sample: peripheral blood. The source is a human donor in a cohort sampled during active COVID-19.

CDR3 coding DNA: TGTGCCAGCAGCACTGGGACAGTTTCCTACGAGCAGTACTTC. This codes for CASSTGTVSYEQYF. The gene calls are TRBV21-1 and TRBJ2-7; whether TRBD1, the table's D call, matches the DNA was not checked. TRBV21-1 is a listed pseudogene. There are 14 residues in the CDR3.